The 17 T cell receptor beta chains in this list originate from one sample, sequenced in a study of T cell clones after liver transplantation. Method: immunoSEQ multiplex PCR; TCRdb's copy keeps in-frame clones and lacks some. The table lists 53,000 or so clones, approximately 84% of them singletons, with approximately 8.5% in the top ten. Sample: CD4+ T cells from blood, taken before liver transplant. These receptors came from a human donor who received a liver transplant.

CDR3 DNA: TGCGCCAGCAGCCGAACCTTACCGGGCGGCAATAATGAAAAACTGTTTTTT. It encodes CASSRTLPGGNNEKLFF. This sequence joins TRBV4-3 and TRBJ1-4; D gene unclear. The CDR3 is 17 amino acids. The V gene lost 4 bases and the J gene lost 4 bases, with 19 bases spanning the gap. Germline-derived CDR1 and CDR2 are LGHNA and YSLEER.

This clone was found once. CDR3: CASSQSTTNTGELFF. CDR3 in DNA: TGTGCCAGCAGCCAATCAACAACAAACACCGGGGAGCTGTTTTTT. The rearrangement links TRBV7-9 to TRBJ2-2; no reliable D call. Germline values: CDR1 SEHNR, CDR2 FQNEAQ (reference sequence). Trimming left V 5 bases short and J 2 bases short, with 12 bases between. The CDR3 is 15 residues long.

This clone was counted a few times. The rearrangement uses TRBV29-1 and TRBJ2-1, with 10 positions matching TRBD1. Germline assignment: CDR1 SQVTM and CDR2 ANQGSEA. Unmatched junction bases numbered 1, after V lost 6 bases and J lost 5 bases. The CDR3 runs 12 residues. The CDR3 spells CSVGQGNNEQFF. For the CDR3, the DNA is TGCAGCGTGGGACAGGGGAACAATGAGCAGTTCTTC.

The chain's CDR3 is CASRVRGPSTDTQYF. The CDR3 DNA follows: TGTGCCAGCAGGGTCCGGGGTCCTAGCACAGATACGCAGTATTTT. V is TRBV5-4 and J is TRBJ2-3; weak D call: TRBD2 (5 bases). Trimming pared 5 bases from V and 0 bases from J, leaving 13 bases between. The CDR3 runs to 15 residues. CDR1 is SGHNT, CDR2 YYREEE, per germline (reference sequence). Full variable domain (remainder filled in from reference TRBV5-4 and TRBJ2-3): ETGVTQSPTHLIKTRGQQVTLRCSSQSGHNTVSWYQQALGQGPQFIFQYYREEENGRGNFPPRFSGLQFPNYSSELNVNALELDDSALYLCASRVRGPSTDTQYFGPGTRLTVL.

V gene TRBV11-2 combines with J gene TRBJ2-2; D may match TRBD1 or TRBD2 (6 bases each). CDR1 is SGHAT, CDR2 FQNNGV, per germline. Trimming removed 4 bases at V and 6 bases at J, with 18 bases between. The CDR3 sequence is 16 residues long. The chain's CDR3 is CASSSLRGRGPGELFF. Written as DNA, the CDR3 is TGTGCCAGCAGCTCCCTTCGGGGGCGCGGTCCCGGGGAGCTGTTTTTT.

The genes are TRBV7-2 and TRBJ2-2, with unresolved D. CDR1 is SGHTA, CDR2 FQGNSA, per germline. Trimming removed 4 bases at V and 2 bases at J, with 8 bases between. The CDR3 spans 14 residues. The DNA for the CDR3 is TGTGCCAGCAGCTACTTACTAAACACCGGGGAGCTGTTTTTT. Translating gives CASSYLLNTGELFF.

CDR3 protein: CAISIDRENTEAFF. The CDR3 DNA follows: TGTGCCATCAGTATAGACAGGGAGAACACTGAAGCTTTCTTT. V is TRBV10-3 and J is TRBJ1-1; 7 nucleotides match TRBD1. V was clipped by 5 bases and J by 1 base; unmatched bases: 4. The CDR3 spans 14 residues. Germline V gene sequence: CDR1 ENHRY, CDR2 SYGVKD.

CDR3 loop: CASSFRDREWKLFF. CDR3 nucleotides: TGTGCCAGCAGCTTTCGGGACAGGGAGTGGAAACTGTTTTTT. This chain joins TRBV7-8 and TRBJ1-4; TRBD1 matches at 9 bases. V shed 3 bases, J shed 11 bases, and the junction held 7 bases outside the gene matches. CDR3 length: 14 residues. CDR1 is SGHVS and CDR2 is FQNEAQ in the germline V gene.

The chain links TRBV6-1 to TRBJ2-1; 7 bases align to TRBD2. V was pared by 8 bases and J by 2 bases, with 6 bases of the junction left unmatched. Germline V gene lookup returns CDR1 MNHNS and CDR2 SASEGT. CDR3 size: 14 residues. The CDR3 sequence: CASWGGRTYNEQFF. Here the CDR3 DNA reads TGTGCCAGCTGGGGAGGGAGGACCTACAATGAGCAGTTCTTC.

This chain uses TRBV2 with TRBJ1-5; D is possibly TRBD1 (5 bases). Looked up from germline, CDR1 is SNHLY and CDR2 is FYNNEI. Trimming pared 7 bases from V and 3 bases from J, leaving 10 bases between. The CDR3 runs to 13 residues. The CDR3 loop is CASKRDPNQPQHF. DNA of the CDR3: TGTGCCAGCAAGCGGGACCCCAATCAGCCCCAGCATTTT.

The gene calls are TRBV5-6 and TRBJ1-3; 11 bases are a match to TRBD1. CDR3 length equals 19 residues. Germline CDR1 reads SGHDT; CDR2 reads YYEEEE. The ends lost 2 bases at V and 0 bases at J; junction bases unmatched: 10. CDR3 coding DNA: TGTGCCAGCAGCTTCCTACGGACAGGGGGCGACTCCTCTGGAAACACCATATATTTT. It specifies CASSFLRTGGDSSGNTIYF.

The genes are TRBV7-2 and TRBJ2-7; possibly TRBD1 or TRBD2 for D (6 bases each). V lost 3 bases and J 2 bases, leaving 11 bases between the germline ends. The CDR3 has 14 amino acids. Germline V CDR1 and CDR2: SGHTA, FQGNSA. This CDR3 reads CASSLEGHTYEQYF. CDR3 DNA: TGTGCCAGCAGCTTGGAGGGACACACCTACGAGCAGTACTTC.

V gene TRBV30 combines with J gene TRBJ2-5, with D perhaps matching TRBD1 (5 bases). CDR1 and CDR2 from the germline V gene are GTSNPN and SVGIG (reference sequence). The V and J ends lost 3 bases and 5 bases respectively, with 13 bases between them. The CDR3 consists of 13 residues. DNA of the CDR3: TGTGCCTGGAGCAGGGAACGGGTGGAGACCCAGTACTTC. Protein sequence: CAWSRERVETQYF.

This rearrangement joins TRBV19 to TRBJ2-4; 9 bases line up with TRBD2. V dropped 2 bases and J dropped 11; count of bases not matched to a gene: 7. Germline CDR1 and CDR2: LNHDA and SQIVND (reference sequence). This CDR3 is built from 14 residues. The CDR3 DNA reads as TGTGCCAGTAGTATACCGGTAGCGGGAGCTCTTCAGTACTTC. The encoded protein is CASSIPVAGALQYF. Filled out from reference TRBV19 and TRBJ2-4, the complete variable domain reads DGGITQSPKYLFRKEGQNVTLSCEQNLNHDAMYWYRQDPGQGLRLIYYSQIVNDFQKGDIAEGYSVSREKKESFPLTVTSAQKNPTAFYLCASSIPVAGALQYFGAGTRLSVL.

The CDR3 nucleotides are TGTGCCAGCAGCAACAGCGGAGGGAGCACAGATACGCAGTATTTT. This gives the protein CASSNSGGSTDTQYF. J is TRBJ2-3 and V is TRBV11-3; D may be TRBD2 (6 bases). This CDR3 has 15 amino acids. The V gene's germline CDR1 is SGHNT and CDR2 YENEEA. Trimming removed 5 bases from V and 0 bases from J, with 12 bases in between.

V gene TRBV7-3 combines with J gene TRBJ2-2, with 8 nucleotides matching TRBD1. The germline V gene encodes CDR1 SGHTA and CDR2 FQGTGA. CDR3 length: 16 residues. V lost 0 bases to trimming and J lost 6 bases; unmatched junction nucleotides: 6. The CDR3 DNA reads as TGTGCCAGCAGCTTAACGCAGACAGGGGCGGCCGGGGAGCTGTTTTTT. It codes for CASSLTQTGAAGELFF.

The CDR3 region is CASSLRDNAEETQYF. The CDR3 region has the DNA TGTGCCAGCAGCCTGCGGGACAACGCGGAAGAGACCCAGTACTTC. The rearrangement joins TRBV9 to TRBJ2-5; D may be TRBD1 or TRBD2 (6 bases each). The ends were cut back, 4 bases at V and 3 bases at J, with 16 bases in the middle. The CDR3 totals 15 residues. Germline assignment: CDR1 SGDLS and CDR2 YYNGEE.